The 12 T cell receptor beta chains below come from one sample, sequenced in a study of T cell responses to AZD1222 COVID-19 vaccine. Clones were sequenced by immunoSEQ multiplex PCR, and TCRdb holds only the in-frame ones, with some missing. Of 160,000 or so clones listed, 85% to 90% were seen once; the top ten hold approximately 4%. The sequencing used peripheral blood, collected 28 days after the second dose of the MenACWY control vaccine. Receptors were obtained from an adult who received the MenACWY meningococcal vaccine as a control.

The J gene is TRBJ1-1, the V gene TRBV6-5; possibly TRBD1 for D (5 bases). CDR3 size: 15 residues. Trimming took 3 bases from V and 0 from J, leaving 11 bases between them. CDR1 is MNHEY and CDR2 is SVGAGI in the germline V gene. CDR3 residues: CASSYSRDLNTEAFF. DNA of the CDR3: TGTGCCAGCAGTTATTCCCGGGACTTGAACACTGAAGCTTTCTTT.

V is TRBV29-1 and J is TRBJ1-5; TRBD1 matches 7 bases. V gave up 5 bases and J gave up 7 bases; unmatched junction bases: 8. This CDR3 has 13 residues. Germline assignment: CDR1 SQVTM and CDR2 ANQGSEA. The CDR3 region has the DNA TGCAGCGTTCAGGGGGGGCTGGAACAGCCCCAGCATTTT. Translating it yields CSVQGGLEQPQHF.

The chain joins TRBV5-1 to TRBJ2-7; the D gene could be TRBD1 or TRBD2 (5 bases each). V shed 3 bases and J shed 0 bases, with 19 bases lying between them. The CDR3 covers 17 residues. Germline CDR1 is SGHRS and CDR2 is YFSETQ. For the CDR3, the DNA is TGCGCCAGCAGCTCGCTTGGGTTGGGACGGAACTCCTACGAGCAGTACTTC. As protein: CASSSLGLGRNSYEQYF.

The chain links TRBV30 to TRBJ1-3, with 8 bases fitting TRBD1. CDR1 is GTSNPN, CDR2 SVGIG, per germline (reference sequence). J gave up 2 bases and V 2 bases, and 5 bases lay outside the gene matches. The CDR3 loop spans 15 amino acids. The CDR3 loop reads CAWSHQGATGNTIYF. The CDR3 bases are TGTGCCTGGAGTCACCAGGGGGCGACTGGAAACACCATATATTTT.

The chain employs TRBV16 and TRBJ1-5; the match to TRBD1 covers 7 bases. The trim removed 2 bases at V and 3 bases at J, leaving 4 bases unmatched. Looked up from germline, CDR1 is KGHSY and CDR2 is FQNENV. This CDR3 comprises 15 residues. The DNA of the CDR3 is TGTGCCAGCAGCCAACCCGGACAGGCCAATCAGCCCCAGCATTTT. Its translation is CASSQPGQANQPQHF. Full variable domain (missing parts from reference TRBV16 and TRBJ1-5): GEEVAQTPKHLVRGEGQKAKLYCAPIKGHSYVFWYQQVLKNEFKFLISFQNENVFDETGMPKERFSAKCLPNSPCSLEIQATKLEDSAVYFCASSQPGQANQPQHFGDGTRLSIL.

The chain combines TRBV6-5 with TRBJ1-2; D may be TRBD1 (6 bases). The CDR3 spans 13 residues. V lost 9 bases, J lost 8 bases, and 19 bases lay in between. Germline CDR1 is MNHEY and CDR2 is SVGAGI. CDR3 DNA: TGTGCCAGAAAAGAGGACAGCGGAAAAGGCTACACCTTC. Amino acids: CARKEDSGKGYTF.

The table lists this clone with a count of one. The chain joins TRBV6-5 to TRBJ1-1, with D possibly matching TRBD1 (6 bases). V gave up 2 bases and J gave up 5 bases, with 15 bases separating them. This CDR3 comprises 15 residues. Germline V CDR1 and CDR2: MNHEY, SVGAGI. This chain's CDR3 is CASSYGGPGSTEAFF. Written as DNA, the CDR3 is TGTGCCAGCAGTTACGGGGGGCCGGGGAGTACTGAAGCTTTCTTT.

The chain has TRBV6-5 and TRBJ1-4, with a tentative D call TRBD1 (5 bases). This CDR3 comprises 14 residues. Germline CDR1 reads MNHEY; CDR2 reads SVGAGI. V was pared by 5 bases and J by 13 bases, with 20 bases between. This CDR3 is CASSPGTTKWGLFF. DNA of the CDR3: TGTGCCAGCAGTCCCGGGACCACGAAATGGGGACTGTTTTTT.

The chain employs TRBV27 and TRBJ1-4; D uncertain. This CDR3 region has 17 residues. Trimming removed 7 bases at V and 5 bases at J, with 23 bases between. Germline loops: CDR1 MNHEY, CDR2 SMNVEV (reference sequence). The DNA for the CDR3 is TGTGCCAGCACGCTTTTCGGGCCCCAACACCAGAATGAAAAACTGTTTTTT. It codes for CASTLFGPQHQNEKLFF. Complete variable domain (other parts from reference TRBV27 and TRBJ1-4): EAQVTQNPRYLITVTGKKLTVTCSQNMNHEYMSWYRQDPGLGLRQIYYSMNVEVTDKGDVPEGYKVSRKEKRNFPLILESPSPNQTSLYFCASTLFGPQHQNEKLFFGSGTQLSVL.

V usage is TRBV5-1 and J usage is TRBJ1-1; D gene unclear. V lost 3 bases to trimming and J lost 4 bases, with 13 bases between them. Germline V lookup: CDR1 SGHRS, CDR2 YFSETQ. This CDR3 has 14 amino acids. The CDR3 coding sequence is TGCGCCAGCAGCTCCGGACCTACGGGCACTGAAGCTTTCTTT. This translates into CASSSGPTGTEAFF.

V is TRBV28 and J is TRBJ2-7; 10 bases are a match to TRBD2. CDR3 length equals 17 residues. V lost 5 bases, J lost 9 bases, and 19 bases stayed unmatched. Per germline, CDR1 MDHEN and CDR2 SYDVKM. CDR3 region: CASSPWTSGGPQAGQYF. DNA of the CDR3: TGTGCCAGCAGTCCCTGGACTAGCGGAGGCCCGCAGGCGGGGCAGTACTTC.

The V and J genes are TRBV5-1 and TRBJ2-5; possibly TRBD2 for D (6 bases). V gave up 4 bases and J gave up 7 bases, with 20 bases separating them. The CDR3 is made up of 15 amino acids. Germline V gene data show CDR1 as SGHRS and CDR2 as YFSETQ. This CDR3 reads CASSLGGAPTGTQYF. Here the CDR3 DNA reads TGCGCCAGCAGCCTGGGCGGGGCTCCTACAGGGACCCAGTACTTC. Combining the CDR3 with reference TRBV5-1 and TRBJ2-5 gives the whole variable domain KAGVTQTPRYLIKTRGQQVTLSCSPISGHRSVSWYQQTPGQGLQFLFEYFSETQRNKGNFPGRFSGRQFSNSRSEMNVSTLELGDSALYLCASSLGGAPTGTQYFGPGTRLLVL.